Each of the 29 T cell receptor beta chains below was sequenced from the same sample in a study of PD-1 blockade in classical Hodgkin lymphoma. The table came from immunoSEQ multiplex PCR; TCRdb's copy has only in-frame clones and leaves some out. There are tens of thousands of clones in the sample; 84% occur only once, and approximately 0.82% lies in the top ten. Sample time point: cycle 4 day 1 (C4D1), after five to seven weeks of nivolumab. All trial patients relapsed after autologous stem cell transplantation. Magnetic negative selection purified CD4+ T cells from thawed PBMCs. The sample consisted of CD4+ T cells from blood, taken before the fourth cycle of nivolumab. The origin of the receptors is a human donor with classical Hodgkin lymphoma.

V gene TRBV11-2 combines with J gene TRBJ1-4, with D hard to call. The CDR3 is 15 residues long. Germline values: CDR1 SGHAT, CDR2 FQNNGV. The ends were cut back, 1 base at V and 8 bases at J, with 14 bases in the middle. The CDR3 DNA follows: TGTGCCAGCAGCTTAGCGGGAGCGCGTCAAGAAAAACTGTTTTTT. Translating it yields CASSLAGARQEKLFF.

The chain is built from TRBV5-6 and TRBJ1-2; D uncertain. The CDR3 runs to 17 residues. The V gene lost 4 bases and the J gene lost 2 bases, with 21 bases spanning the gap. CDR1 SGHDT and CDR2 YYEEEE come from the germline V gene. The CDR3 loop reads CASSGDGTWVLNYGYTF. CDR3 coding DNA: TGTGCCAGCAGCGGGGATGGCACTTGGGTACTCAACTATGGCTACACCTTC.

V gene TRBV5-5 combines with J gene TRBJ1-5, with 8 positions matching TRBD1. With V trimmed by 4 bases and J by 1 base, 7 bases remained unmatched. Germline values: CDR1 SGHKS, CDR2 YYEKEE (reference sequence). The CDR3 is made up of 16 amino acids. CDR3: CASSLGQGGSNQPQHF. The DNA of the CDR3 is TGTGCCAGCAGCCTAGGACAGGGAGGAAGCAATCAGCCCCAGCATTTT. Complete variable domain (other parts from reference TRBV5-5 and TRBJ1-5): DAGVTQSPTHLIKTRGQQVTLRCSPISGHKSVSWYQQVLGQGPQFIFQYYEKEERGRGNFPDRFSARQFPNYSSELNVNALLLGDSALYLCASSLGQGGSNQPQHFGDGTRLSIL.

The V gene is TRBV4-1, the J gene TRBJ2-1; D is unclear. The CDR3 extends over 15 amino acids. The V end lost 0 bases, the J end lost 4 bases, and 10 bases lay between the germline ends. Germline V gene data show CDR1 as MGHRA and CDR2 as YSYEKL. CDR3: CASSQEGQTYNEQFF. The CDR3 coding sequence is TGCGCCAGCAGCCAAGAGGGTCAGACTTACAATGAGCAGTTCTTC.

Here the CDR3 reads CASRPETGFNEKLFF. Written as DNA, the CDR3 is TGTGCCAGCCGCCCAGAGACAGGGTTTAATGAAAAACTGTTTTTT. This chain connects TRBV2 to TRBJ1-4; 7 bases align to TRBD1. Germline CDR1 and CDR2: SNHLY and FYNNEI. The CDR3 runs to 15 residues. J was trimmed by 4 bases and V by 8 bases; bases with no gene match: 10. Combining the CDR3 with reference TRBV2 and TRBJ1-4 gives the whole variable domain EPEVTQTPSHQVTQMGQEVILRCVPISNHLYFYWYRQILGQKVEFLVSFYNNEISEKSEIFDDQFSVERPDGSNFTLKIRSTKLEDSAMYFCASRPETGFNEKLFFGSGTQLSVL.

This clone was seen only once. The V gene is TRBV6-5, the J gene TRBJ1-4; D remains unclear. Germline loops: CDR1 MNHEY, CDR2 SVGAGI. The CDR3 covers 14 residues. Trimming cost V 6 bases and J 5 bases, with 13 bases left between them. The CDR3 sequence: CASSAGFFNEKLFF. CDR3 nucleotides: TGTGCCAGCAGCGCCGGGTTCTTCAATGAAAAACTGTTTTTT.

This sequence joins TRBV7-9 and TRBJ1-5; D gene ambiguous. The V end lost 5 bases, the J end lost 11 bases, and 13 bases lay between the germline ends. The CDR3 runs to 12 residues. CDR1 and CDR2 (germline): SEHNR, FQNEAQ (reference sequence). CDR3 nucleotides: TGTGCCAGCAGCCCTCCCTTAGGCTCCCAGCATTTT. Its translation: CASSPPLGSQHF.

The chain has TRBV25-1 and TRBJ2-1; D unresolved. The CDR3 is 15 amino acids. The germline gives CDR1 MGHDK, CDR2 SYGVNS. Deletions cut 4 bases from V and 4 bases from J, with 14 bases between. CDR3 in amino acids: CASSAAGQGYNEQFF. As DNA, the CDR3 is TGTGCCAGCAGTGCGGCTGGGCAAGGATACAATGAGCAGTTCTTC.

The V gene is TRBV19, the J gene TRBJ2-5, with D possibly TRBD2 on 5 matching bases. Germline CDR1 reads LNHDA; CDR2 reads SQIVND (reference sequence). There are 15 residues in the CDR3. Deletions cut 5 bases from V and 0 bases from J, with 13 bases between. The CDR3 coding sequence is TGTGCCAGTAGTCCCCAGAGAGGGTACCAAGAGACCCAGTACTTC. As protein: CASSPQRGYQETQYF.

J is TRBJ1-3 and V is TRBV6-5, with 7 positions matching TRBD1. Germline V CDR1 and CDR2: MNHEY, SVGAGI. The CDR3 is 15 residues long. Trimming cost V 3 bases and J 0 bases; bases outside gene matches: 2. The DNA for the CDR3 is TGTGCCAGCAGTTATGACAGGGACTCTGGAAACACCATATATTTT. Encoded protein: CASSYDRDSGNTIYF.

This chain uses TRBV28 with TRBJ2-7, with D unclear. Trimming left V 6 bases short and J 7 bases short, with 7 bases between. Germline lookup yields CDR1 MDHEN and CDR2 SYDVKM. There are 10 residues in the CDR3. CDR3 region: CASRFGEQYF. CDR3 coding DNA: TGTGCCAGCAGGTTTGGGGAGCAGTACTTC.

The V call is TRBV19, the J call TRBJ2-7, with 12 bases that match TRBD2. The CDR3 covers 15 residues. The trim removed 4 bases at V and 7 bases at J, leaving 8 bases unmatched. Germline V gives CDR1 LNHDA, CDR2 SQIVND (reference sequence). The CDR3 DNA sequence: TGTGCCAGTAGTAACCCTAGCGGGGGGGCCGAAGAGCAGTACTTC. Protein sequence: CASSNPSGGAEEQYF. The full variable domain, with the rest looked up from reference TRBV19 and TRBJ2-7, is DGGITQSPKYLFRKEGQNVTLSCEQNLNHDAMYWYRQDPGQGLRLIYYSQIVNDFQKGDIAEGYSVSREKKESFPLTVTSAQKNPTAFYLCASSNPSGGAEEQYFGPGTRLTVT.

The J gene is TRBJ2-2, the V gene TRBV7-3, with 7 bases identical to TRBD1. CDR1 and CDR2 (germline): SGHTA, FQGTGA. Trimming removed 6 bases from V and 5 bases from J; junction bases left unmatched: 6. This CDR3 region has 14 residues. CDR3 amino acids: CASRQGSFTGELFF. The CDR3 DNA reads TGTGCCAGCAGACAGGGGAGCTTTACCGGGGAGCTGTTTTTT.

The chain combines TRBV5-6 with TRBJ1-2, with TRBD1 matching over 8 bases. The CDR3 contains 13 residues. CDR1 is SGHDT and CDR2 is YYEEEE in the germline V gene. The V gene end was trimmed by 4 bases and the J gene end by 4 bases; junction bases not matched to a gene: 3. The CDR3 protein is CASSRDRIYGYTF. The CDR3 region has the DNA TGTGCCAGCAGCCGGGACAGGATCTATGGCTACACCTTC.

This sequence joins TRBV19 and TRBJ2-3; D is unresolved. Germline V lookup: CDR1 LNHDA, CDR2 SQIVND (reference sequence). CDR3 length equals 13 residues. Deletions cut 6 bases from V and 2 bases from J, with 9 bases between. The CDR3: CASSRTATDTQYF. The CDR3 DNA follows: TGTGCCAGTAGCAGAACGGCCACAGATACGCAGTATTTT.

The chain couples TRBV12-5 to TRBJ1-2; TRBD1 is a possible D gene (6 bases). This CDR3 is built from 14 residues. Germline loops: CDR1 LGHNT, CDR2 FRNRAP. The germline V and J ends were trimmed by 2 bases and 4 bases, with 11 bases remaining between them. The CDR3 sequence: CASGLRGVGYGYTF. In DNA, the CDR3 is TGTGCTAGTGGTTTGAGGGGGGTCGGCTATGGCTACACCTTC.

This chain's CDR3 is CASSQRFGETQYF. For the CDR3, the DNA is TGTGCCAGCAGCCAGCGGTTCGGGGAGACCCAGTACTTC. The rearrangement links TRBV7-2 to TRBJ2-5; weak D call: TRBD2 (5 bases). The V and J ends lost 5 bases and 5 bases respectively, with 12 bases between them. The CDR3 spans 13 residues. CDR1 is SGHTA and CDR2 is FQGNSA in the germline V gene.

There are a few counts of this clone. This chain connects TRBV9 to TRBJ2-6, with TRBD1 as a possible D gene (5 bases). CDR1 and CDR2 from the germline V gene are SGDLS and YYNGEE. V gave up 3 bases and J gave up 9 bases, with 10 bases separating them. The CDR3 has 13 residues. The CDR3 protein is CASSEGHFNVLTF. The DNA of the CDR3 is TGTGCCAGCAGCGAAGGACACTTCAACGTCCTGACTTTC.

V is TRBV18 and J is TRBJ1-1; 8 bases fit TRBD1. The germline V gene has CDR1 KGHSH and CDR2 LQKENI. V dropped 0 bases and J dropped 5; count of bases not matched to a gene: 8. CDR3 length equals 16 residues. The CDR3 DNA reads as TGTGCCAGCTCACCACCACAATTGACAGGGGATACTGAAGCTTTCTTT. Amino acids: CASSPPQLTGDTEAFF.

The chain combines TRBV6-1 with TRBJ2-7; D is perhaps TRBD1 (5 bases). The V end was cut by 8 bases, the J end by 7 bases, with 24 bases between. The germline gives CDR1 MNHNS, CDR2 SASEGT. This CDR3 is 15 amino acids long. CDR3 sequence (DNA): TGTGCCAGCCACCTTATGCCCGAAGTTCCAGGGGAGCAGTACTTC. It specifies CASHLMPEVPGEQYF.

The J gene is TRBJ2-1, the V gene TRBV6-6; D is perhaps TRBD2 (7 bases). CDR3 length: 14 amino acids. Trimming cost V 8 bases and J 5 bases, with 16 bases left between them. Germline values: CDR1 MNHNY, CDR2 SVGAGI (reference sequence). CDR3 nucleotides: TGTGCCAGCGAGCTGGGGGGGCTAAACAATGAGCAGTTCTTC. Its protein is CASELGGLNNEQFF.

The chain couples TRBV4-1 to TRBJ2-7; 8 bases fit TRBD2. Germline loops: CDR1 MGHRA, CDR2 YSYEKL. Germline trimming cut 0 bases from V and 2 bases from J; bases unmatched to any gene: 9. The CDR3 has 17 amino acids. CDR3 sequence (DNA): TGCGCCAGCAGCCAAGATTTTGGGCGGGGGGACCCCTACGAGCAGTACTTC. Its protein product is CASSQDFGRGDPYEQYF.

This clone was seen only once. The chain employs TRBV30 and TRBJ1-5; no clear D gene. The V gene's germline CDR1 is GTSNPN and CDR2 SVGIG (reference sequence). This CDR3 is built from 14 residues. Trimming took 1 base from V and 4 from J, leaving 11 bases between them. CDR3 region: CAWSEGAPNQPQHF. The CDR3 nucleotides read TGTGCCTGGAGTGAGGGAGCACCTAATCAGCCCCAGCATTTT.

The CDR3 loop is CAISGGREHNEQFF. The CDR3 bases are TGTGCCATCAGTGGAGGCAGAGAGCACAATGAGCAGTTCTTC. The V gene is TRBV10-3, the J gene TRBJ2-1; no firm D call. The germline V gene has CDR1 ENHRY and CDR2 SYGVKD. V was pared by 4 bases and J by 5 bases, with 12 bases between. The CDR3 totals 14 residues.

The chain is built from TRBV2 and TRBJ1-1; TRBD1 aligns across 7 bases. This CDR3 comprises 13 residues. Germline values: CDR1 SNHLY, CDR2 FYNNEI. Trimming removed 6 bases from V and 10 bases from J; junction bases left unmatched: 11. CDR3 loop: CASRAGRGQIAFF. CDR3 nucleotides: TGTGCCAGCAGGGCCGGGAGGGGGCAGATAGCTTTCTTT.

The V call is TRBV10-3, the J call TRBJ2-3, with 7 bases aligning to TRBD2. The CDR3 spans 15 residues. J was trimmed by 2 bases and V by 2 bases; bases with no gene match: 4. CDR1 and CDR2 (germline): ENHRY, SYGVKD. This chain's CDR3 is CAISEGGVSTDTQYF. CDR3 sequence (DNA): TGTGCCATCAGTGAGGGGGGGGTTTCCACAGATACGCAGTATTTT.

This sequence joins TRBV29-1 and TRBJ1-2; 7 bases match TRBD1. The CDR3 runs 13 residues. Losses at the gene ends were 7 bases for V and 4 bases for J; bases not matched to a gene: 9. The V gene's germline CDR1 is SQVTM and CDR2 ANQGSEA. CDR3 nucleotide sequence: TGCAGCGCTGACAGGGTGGGCGGCTATGGCTACACCTTC. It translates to CSADRVGGYGYTF. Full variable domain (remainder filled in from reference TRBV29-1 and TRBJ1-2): SAVISQKPSRDICQRGTSLTIQCQVDSQVTMMFWYRQQPGQSLTLIATANQGSEATYESGFVIDKFPISRPNLTFSTLTVSNMSPEDSSIYLCSADRVGGYGYTFGSGTRLTVV.

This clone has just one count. DNA for the CDR3: TGTGCCAGCAGCTCGGAAACTTTTAGCACAGATACGCAGTATTTT. This sequence encodes CASSSETFSTDTQYF. The J gene is TRBJ2-3, the V gene TRBV11-2; no reliable D call. This CDR3 contains 15 residues. Germline V gene data show CDR1 as SGHAT and CDR2 as FQNNGV. V was shortened by 4 bases and J by 0 bases, with 11 bases between the two germline ends.

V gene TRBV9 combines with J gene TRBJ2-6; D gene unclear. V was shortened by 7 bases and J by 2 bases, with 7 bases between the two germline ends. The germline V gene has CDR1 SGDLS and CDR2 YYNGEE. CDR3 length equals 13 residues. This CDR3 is CASRPPGANVLTF. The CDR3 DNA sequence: TGTGCCAGCCGGCCTCCTGGGGCCAACGTCCTGACTTTC. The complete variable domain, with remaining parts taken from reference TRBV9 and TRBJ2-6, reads DSGVTQTPKHLITATGQRVTLRCSPRSGDLSVYWYQQSLDQGLQFLIQYYNGEERAKGNILERFSAQQFPDLHSELNLSSLELGDSALYFCASRPPGANVLTFGAGSRLTVL.